The text below deals with one T cell receptor (beta chain). What it recognizes is unknown. This entry is derived from a study of T cell responses to AZD1222 COVID-19 vaccine. Assay: immunoSEQ multiplex PCR; the TCRdb copy retains only in-frame clones and omits some. The sample records roughly 140,000 clones, approximately 90% being singletons. General study results and limits: Sampling captured repertoires only after the peak T cell response.

CDR3 size: 16 residues. J gave up 8 bases and V 6 bases, and 17 bases lay outside the gene matches. Germline lookup yields CDR1 MNHEY and CDR2 SMNVEV (reference sequence). The chain combines TRBV27 with TRBJ1-2, with 8 bases matching TRBD1. This specimen consisted of peripheral blood, obtained on day 0 of AZD1222 vaccination. The sequence derives from an adult in good health. CDR3 bases: TGTGCCAGCAGGCTGACGTCGACAGGGGCCCTCGTGGGCTACACCTTC. Protein product: CASRLTSTGALVGYTF.